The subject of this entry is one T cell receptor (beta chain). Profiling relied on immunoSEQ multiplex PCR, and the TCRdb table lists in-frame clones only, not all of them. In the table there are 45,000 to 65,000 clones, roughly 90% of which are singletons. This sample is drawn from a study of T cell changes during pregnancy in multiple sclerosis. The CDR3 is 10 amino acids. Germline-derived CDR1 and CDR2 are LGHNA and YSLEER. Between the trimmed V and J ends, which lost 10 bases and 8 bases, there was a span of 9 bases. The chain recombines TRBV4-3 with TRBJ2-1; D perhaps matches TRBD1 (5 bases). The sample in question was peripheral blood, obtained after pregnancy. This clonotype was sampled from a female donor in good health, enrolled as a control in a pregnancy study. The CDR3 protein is CAIGRDEQFF. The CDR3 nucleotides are TGCGCCATTGGCAGGGATGAGCAGTTCTTC.